This T cell receptor beta chain was profiled in a study of shared clonotypes between healthy human individuals. Across the whole study: With ages of 18 to 49, the donors were two women and three men.

This table comes from immunoSEQ multiplex PCR, and its TCRdb copy is limited to in-frame clones, with some not included. The sample shows approximately 2.3 million clones, just over 90% of them seen only once. J lost 0 bases, V lost 2 bases, and 7 bases had no gene match. Germline loops: CDR1 SGHTA, CDR2 FQGNSA. The CDR3 runs to 18 residues. The chain has TRBV7-2 and TRBJ1-5; 10 nucleotides agree with TRBD1. Sequenced input: naive CD4+ T cells from PBMCs. The subset here: CD45RA+ positively selected. This clonotype was sampled from a man between 18 and 29 years old in good health. Some clones in this sample may be carry-over from other donors' samples. The CDR3 here is CASSLRGQGPYSNQPQHF. In DNA, the CDR3 is TGTGCCAGCAGCTTAAGGGGACAGGGGCCTTATAGCAATCAGCCCCAGCATTTT.